Sequencing of this T cell receptor (beta chain) was carried out in a study of blood T cell repertoires in COVID-19. Overall study: The study drew acute and convalescent COVID-19 samples from the United States, Italy and Spain. PBMCs, B-cell-depleted T cells, or T cells provided the cDNA or gDNA that made up the material.

This CDR3 spans 15 amino acids. V shed 0 bases and J shed 0 bases, with 8 bases lying between them. Germline CDR1 and CDR2: LGHNA and YNFKEQ. Which cohort a participant joined came from the clinical history participants gave. Only in-frame clones appear in the TCRdb table, and some are missing; sequencing was by immunoSEQ multiplex PCR. The repertoire has approximately 300,000 clones, about 85% of them found once; the top ten carry 1.9%. The chain employs TRBV4-2 and TRBJ1-1; D not resolved. The TCR sequence derives from a woman aged 30 to 39 who had been exposed to COVID-19. The sequenced sample was PBMCs or T cells enriched from blood (not recorded which). CDR3 sequence (DNA): TGTGCCAGCAGCCAAGATACACCGATGAACACTGAAGCTTTCTTT. Amino acids: CASSQDTPMNTEAFF.